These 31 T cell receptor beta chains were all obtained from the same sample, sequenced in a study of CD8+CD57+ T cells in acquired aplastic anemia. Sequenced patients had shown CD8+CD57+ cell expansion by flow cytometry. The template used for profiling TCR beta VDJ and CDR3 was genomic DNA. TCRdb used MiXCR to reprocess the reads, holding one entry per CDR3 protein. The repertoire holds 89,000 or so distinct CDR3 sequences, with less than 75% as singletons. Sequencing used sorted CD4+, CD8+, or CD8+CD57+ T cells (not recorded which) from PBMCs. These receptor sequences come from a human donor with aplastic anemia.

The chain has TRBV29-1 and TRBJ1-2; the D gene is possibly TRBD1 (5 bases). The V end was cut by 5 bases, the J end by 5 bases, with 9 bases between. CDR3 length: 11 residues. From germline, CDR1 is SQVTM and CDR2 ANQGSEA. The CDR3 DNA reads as TGCAGCGTTTCTGGGGCATATGGCTACACCTTC. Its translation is CSVSGAYGYTF.

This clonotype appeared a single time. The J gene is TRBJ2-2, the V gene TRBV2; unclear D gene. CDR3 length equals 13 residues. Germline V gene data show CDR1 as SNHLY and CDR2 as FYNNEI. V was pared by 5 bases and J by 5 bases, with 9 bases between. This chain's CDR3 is CASSRLGTGELFF. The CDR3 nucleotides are TGTGCCAGCAGTCGACTCGGGACCGGGGAGCTGTTTTTT. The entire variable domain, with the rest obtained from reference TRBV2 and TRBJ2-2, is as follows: EPEVTQTPSHQVTQMGQEVILRCVPISNHLYFYWYRQILGQKVEFLVSFYNNEISEKSEIFDDQFSVERPDGSNFTLKIRSTKLEDSAMYFCASSRLGTGELFFGEGSRLTVL.

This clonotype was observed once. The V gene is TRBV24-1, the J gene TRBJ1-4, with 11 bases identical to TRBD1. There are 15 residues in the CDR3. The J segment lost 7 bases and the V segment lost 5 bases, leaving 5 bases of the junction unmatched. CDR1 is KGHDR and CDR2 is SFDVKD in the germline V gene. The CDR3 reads CATSGTGTGGEKLFF. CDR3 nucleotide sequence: TGTGCCACCAGTGGGACCGGGACAGGGGGTGAAAAACTGTTTTTT.

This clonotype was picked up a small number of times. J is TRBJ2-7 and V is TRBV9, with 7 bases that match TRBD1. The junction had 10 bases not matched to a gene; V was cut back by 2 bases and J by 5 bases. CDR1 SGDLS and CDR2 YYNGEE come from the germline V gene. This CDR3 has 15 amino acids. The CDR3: CASSVTGEVIDEQYF. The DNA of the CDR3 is TGTGCCAGCAGCGTCACAGGGGAAGTAATCGACGAGCAGTACTTC.

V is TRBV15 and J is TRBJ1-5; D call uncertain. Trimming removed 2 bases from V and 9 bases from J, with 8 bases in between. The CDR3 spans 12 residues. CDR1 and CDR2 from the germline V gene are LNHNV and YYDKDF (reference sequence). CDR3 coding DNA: TGTGCCACCAGCAGACTTCAGAGGCCCCAGCATTTT. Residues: CATSRLQRPQHF.

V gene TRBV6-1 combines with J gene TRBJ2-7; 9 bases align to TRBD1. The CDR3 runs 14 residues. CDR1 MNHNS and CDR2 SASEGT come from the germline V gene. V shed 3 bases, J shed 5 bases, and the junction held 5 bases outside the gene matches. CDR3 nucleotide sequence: TGTGCCAGCAGTGAGACACAGGGGGCTAACGAGCAGTACTTC. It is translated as CASSETQGANEQYF.

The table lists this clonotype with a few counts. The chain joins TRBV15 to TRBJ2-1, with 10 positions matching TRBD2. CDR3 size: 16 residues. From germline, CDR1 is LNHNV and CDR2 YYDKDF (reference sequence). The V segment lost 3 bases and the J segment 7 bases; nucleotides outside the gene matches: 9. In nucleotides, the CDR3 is TGTGCCACCAGCAGTCGCACCGGGACTAGCGTAAATGAGCAGTTCTTC. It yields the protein CATSSRTGTSVNEQFF. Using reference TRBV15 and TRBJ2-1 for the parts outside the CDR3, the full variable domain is DAMVIQNPRYQVTQFGKPVTLSCSQTLNHNVMYWYQQKSSQAPKLLFHYYDKDFNNEADTPDNFQSRRPNTSFCFLDIRSPGLGDTAMYLCATSSRTGTSVNEQFFGPGTRLTVL.

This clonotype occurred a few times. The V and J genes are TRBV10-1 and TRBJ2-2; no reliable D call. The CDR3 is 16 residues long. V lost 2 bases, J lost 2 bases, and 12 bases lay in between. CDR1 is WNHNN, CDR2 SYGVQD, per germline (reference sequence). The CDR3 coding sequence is TGCGCCAGCAGTGAGGGGGAAACCCCCAACACCGGGGAGCTGTTTTTT. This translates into CASSEGETPNTGELFF.

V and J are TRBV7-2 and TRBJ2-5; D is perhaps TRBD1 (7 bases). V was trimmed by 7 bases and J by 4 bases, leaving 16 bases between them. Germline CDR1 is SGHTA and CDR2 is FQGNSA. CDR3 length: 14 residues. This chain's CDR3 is CASTPGGQRETQYF. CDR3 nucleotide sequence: TGTGCCAGCACCCCCGGGGGACAGAGAGAGACCCAGTACTTC.

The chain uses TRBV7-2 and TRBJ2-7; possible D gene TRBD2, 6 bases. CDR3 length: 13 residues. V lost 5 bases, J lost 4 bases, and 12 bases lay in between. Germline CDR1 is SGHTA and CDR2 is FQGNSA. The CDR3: CASSNGGPYEQYF. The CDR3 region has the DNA TGTGCCAGCAGCAACGGAGGGCCTTACGAGCAGTACTTC. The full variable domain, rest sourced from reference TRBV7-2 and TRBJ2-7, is GAGVSQSPSNKVTEKGKDVELRCDPISGHTALYWYRQSLGQGLEFLIYFQGNSAPDKSGLPSDRFSAERTGGSVSTLTIQRTQQEDSAVYLCASSNGGPYEQYFGPGTRLTVT.

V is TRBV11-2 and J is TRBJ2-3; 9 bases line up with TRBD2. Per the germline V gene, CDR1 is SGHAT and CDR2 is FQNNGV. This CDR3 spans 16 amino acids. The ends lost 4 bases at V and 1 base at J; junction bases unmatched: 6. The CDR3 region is CASSYRAGGRTDTQYF. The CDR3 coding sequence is TGTGCCAGCAGCTATCGAGCGGGGGGACGCACAGATACGCAGTATTTT.

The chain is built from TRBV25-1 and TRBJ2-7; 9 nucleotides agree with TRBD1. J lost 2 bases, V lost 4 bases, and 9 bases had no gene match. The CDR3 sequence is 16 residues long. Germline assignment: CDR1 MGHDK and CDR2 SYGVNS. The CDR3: CASSARGDRETYEQYF. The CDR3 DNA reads TGTGCCAGCAGTGCTAGGGGGGACAGGGAGACCTACGAGCAGTACTTC.

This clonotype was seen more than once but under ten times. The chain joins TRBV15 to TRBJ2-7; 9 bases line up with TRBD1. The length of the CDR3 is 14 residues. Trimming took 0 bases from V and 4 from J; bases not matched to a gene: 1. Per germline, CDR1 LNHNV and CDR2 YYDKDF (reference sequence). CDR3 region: CATSREGTGYEQYF. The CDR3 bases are TGTGCCACCAGCAGAGAAGGGACAGGGTACGAGCAGTACTTC. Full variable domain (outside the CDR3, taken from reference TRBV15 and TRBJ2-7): DAMVIQNPRYQVTQFGKPVTLSCSQTLNHNVMYWYQQKSSQAPKLLFHYYDKDFNNEADTPDNFQSRRPNTSFCFLDIRSPGLGDTAMYLCATSREGTGYEQYFGPGTRLTVT.

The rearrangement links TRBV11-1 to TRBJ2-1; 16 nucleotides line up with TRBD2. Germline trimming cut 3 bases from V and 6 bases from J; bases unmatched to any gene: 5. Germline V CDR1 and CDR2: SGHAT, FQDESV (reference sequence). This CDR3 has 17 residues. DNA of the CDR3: TGTGCCAGCAGCTTTCCGGGACTAGCGGGGGGGCGCAATGAGCAGTTCTTC. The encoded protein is CASSFPGLAGGRNEQFF. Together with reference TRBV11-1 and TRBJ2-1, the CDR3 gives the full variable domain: EAEVAQSPRYKITEKSQAVAFWCDPISGHATLYWYRQILGQGPELLVQFQDESVVDDSQLPKDRFSAERLKGVDSTLKIQPAELGDSAMYLCASSFPGLAGGRNEQFFGPGTRLTVL.

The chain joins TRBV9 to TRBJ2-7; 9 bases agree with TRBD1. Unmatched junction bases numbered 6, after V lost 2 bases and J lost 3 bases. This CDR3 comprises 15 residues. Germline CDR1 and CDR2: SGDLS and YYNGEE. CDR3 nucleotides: TGTGCCAGCAGCGTGTCCGGGACAGGGAACTACGAGCAGTACTTC. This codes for CASSVSGTGNYEQYF.

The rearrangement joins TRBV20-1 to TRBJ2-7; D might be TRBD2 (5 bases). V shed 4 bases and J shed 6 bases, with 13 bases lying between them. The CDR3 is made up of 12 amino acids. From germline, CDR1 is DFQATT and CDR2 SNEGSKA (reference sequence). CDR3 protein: CSANQGGLEQYF. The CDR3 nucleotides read TGCAGTGCTAACCAAGGAGGCCTCGAGCAGTACTTC.

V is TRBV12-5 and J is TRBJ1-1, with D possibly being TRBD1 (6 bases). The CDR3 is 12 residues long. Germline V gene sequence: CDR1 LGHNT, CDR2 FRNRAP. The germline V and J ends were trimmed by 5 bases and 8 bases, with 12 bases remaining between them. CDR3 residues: CASGPDRGEAFF. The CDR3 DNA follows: TGTGCTAGTGGTCCGGATAGGGGGGAAGCTTTCTTT.

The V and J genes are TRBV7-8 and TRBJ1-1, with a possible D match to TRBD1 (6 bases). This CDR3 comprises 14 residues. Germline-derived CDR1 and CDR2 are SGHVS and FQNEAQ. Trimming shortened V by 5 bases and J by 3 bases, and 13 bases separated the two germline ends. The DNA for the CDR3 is TGTGCCAGCAGCATAAGACAGGCGTACACTGAAGCTTTCTTT. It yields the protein CASSIRQAYTEAFF.

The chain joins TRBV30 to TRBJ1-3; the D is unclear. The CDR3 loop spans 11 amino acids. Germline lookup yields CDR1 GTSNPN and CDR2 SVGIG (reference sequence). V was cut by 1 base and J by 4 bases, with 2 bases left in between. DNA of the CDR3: TGTGCCTGGAGTGAAGGAAACACCATATATTTT. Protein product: CAWSEGNTIYF. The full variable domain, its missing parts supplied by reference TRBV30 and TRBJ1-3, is SQTIHQWPATLVQPVGSPLSLECTVEGTSNPNLYWYRQAAGRGLQLLFYSVGIGQISSEVPQNLSASRPQDRQFILSSKKLLLSDSGFYLCAWSEGNTIYFGEGSWLTVV.

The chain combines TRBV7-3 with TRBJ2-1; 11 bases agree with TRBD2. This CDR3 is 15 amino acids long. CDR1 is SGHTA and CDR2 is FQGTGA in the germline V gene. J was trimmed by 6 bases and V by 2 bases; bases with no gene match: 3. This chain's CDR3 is CASSLGSGRANEQFF. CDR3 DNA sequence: TGTGCCAGCAGCTTAGGTAGCGGGAGGGCCAATGAGCAGTTCTTC.

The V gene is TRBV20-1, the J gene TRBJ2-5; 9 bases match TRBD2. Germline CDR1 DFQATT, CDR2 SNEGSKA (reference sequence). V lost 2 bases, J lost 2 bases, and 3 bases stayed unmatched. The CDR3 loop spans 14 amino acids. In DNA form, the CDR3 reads TGCAGTGCTAGAATTGGACTAGCGCAAGAGACCCAGTACTTC. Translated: CSARIGLAQETQYF.

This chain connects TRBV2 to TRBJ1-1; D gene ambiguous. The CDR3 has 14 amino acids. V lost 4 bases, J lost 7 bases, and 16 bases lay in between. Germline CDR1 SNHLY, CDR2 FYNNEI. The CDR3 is CASSGILGSVEAFF. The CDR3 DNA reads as TGTGCCAGCAGTGGGATTTTGGGGTCGGTTGAAGCTTTCTTT. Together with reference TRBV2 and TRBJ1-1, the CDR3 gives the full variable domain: EPEVTQTPSHQVTQMGQEVILRCVPISNHLYFYWYRQILGQKVEFLVSFYNNEISEKSEIFDDQFSVERPDGSNFTLKIRSTKLEDSAMYFCASSGILGSVEAFFGQGTRLTVV.

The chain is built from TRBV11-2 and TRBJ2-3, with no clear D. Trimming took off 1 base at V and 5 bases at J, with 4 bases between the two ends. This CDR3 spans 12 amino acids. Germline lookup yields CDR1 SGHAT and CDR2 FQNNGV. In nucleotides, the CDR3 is TGTGCCAGCAGCTTAGGCATAGATACGCAGTATTTT. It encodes CASSLGIDTQYF.

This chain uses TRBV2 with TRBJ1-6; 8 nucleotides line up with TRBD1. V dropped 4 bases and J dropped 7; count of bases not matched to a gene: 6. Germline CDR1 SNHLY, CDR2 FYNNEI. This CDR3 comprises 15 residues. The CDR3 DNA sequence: TGTGCCAGCAGTGGGCAGGGGGCGATGAATTCACCCCTCCACTTT. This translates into CASSGQGAMNSPLHF.

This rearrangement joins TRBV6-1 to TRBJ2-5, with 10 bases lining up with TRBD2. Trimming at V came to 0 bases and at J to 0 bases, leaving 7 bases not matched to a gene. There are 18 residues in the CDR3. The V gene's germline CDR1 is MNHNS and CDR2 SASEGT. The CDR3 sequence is CASSEAVAGGPNQETQYF. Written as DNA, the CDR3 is TGTGCCAGCAGTGAAGCGGTAGCGGGGGGCCCAAACCAAGAGACCCAGTACTTC.

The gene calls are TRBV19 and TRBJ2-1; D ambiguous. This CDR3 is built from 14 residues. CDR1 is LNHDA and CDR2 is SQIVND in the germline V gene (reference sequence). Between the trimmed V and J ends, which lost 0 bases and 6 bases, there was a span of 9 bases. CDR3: CASSIDTTRNEQFF. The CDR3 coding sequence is TGTGCCAGTAGTATAGATACGACACGCAATGAGCAGTTCTTC. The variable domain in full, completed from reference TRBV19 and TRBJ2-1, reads DGGITQSPKYLFRKEGQNVTLSCEQNLNHDAMYWYRQDPGQGLRLIYYSQIVNDFQKGDIAEGYSVSREKKESFPLTVTSAQKNPTAFYLCASSIDTTRNEQFFGPGTRLTVL.

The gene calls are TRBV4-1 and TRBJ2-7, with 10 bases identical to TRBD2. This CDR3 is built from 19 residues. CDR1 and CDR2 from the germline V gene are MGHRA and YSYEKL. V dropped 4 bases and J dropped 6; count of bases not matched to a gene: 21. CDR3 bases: TGCGCCAGCAGCCTTAGCGGAGGAGTACCGGGACTAGCGTCTGTCGAGCAGTACTTC. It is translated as CASSLSGGVPGLASVEQYF.

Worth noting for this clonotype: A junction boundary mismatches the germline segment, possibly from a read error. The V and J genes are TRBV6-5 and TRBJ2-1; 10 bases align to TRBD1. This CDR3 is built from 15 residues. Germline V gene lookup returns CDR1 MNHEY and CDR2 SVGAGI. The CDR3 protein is CASSYLGQGVGEQLF. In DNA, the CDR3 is TGTGCCAGCAGTTACTTAGGACAGGGGGTTGGTGAGCAGCTCTTC.

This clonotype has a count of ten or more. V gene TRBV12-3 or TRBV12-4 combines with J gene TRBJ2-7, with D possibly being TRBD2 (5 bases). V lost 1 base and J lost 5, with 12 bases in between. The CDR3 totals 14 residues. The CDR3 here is CASSLGESLDEQYF. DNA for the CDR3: TGTGCCAGCAGTTTAGGGGAGTCTCTGGACGAGCAGTACTTC.

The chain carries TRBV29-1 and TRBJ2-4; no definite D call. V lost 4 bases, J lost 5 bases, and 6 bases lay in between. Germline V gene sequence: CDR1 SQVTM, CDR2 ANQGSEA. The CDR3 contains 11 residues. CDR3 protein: CSVVSENIQYF. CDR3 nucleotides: TGCAGCGTTGTATCGGAAAACATTCAGTACTTC.

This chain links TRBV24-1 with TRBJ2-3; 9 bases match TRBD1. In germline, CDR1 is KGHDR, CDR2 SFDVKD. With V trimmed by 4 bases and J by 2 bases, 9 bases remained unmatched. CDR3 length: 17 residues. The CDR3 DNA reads TGTGCCACCAGTGACCCTGAGGGGACAGGGAACACAGATACGCAGTATTTT. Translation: CATSDPEGTGNTDTQYF.